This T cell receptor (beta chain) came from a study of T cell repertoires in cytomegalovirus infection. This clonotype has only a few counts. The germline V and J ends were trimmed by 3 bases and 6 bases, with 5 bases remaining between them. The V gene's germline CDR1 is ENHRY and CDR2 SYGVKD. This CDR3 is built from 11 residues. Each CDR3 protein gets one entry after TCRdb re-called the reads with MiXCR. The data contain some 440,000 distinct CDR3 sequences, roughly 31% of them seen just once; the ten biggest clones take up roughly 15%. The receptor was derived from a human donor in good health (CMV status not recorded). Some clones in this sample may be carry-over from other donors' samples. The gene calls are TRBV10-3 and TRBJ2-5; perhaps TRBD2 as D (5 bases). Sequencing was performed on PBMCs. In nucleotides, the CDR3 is TGTGCCATCAGTGACGGGAAGACCCAGTACTTC. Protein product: CAISDGKTQYF.